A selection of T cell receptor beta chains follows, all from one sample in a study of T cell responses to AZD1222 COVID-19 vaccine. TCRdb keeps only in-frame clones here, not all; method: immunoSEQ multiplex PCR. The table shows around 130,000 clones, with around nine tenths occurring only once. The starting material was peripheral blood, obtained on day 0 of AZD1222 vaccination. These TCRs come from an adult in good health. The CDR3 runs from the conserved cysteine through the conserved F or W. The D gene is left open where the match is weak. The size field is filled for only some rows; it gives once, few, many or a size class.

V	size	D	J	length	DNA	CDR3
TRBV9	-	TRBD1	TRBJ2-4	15	TGTGCCAGCAGCGGCCCACAGGGGTGGGAAAACATTCAGTACTTC	CASSGPQGWENIQYF
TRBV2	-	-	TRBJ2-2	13	TGTGCCAGCAGGTTGACAACCCCCGGGGAGCTGTTTTTT	CASRLTTPGELFF
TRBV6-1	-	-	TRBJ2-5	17	TGTGCCAGCAGTGAAGAGGGCGTCATTAGGTCGTTAGAGACCCAGTACTTC	CASSEEGVIRSLETQYF
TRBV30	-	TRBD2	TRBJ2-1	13	TGTGCCTGGAGTGTACAACTAGCGGGAGGGTTAATCTTC	CAWSVQLAGGLIF
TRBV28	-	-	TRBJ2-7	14	TGTGCCAGCAGTGTCTTAGGGGCGCGGACGGGTCAGTACTTC	CASSVLGARTGQYF
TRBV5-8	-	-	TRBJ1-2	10	TGTGCCAGCAGCTTGGCGAGCTACACCTTC	CASSLASYTF
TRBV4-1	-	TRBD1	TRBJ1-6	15	TGCGCCAGCAGGGACAGGGGACCCTATAATTCACCCCTCCACTTT	CASRDRGPYNSPLHF
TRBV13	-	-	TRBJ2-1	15	TGTGCCAGCAGGTCCCCTGGGCTAGCGACAAATGAGCAGTTCTTC	CASRSPGLATNEQFF
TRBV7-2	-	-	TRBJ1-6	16	TGTGCCAGCAGCTTAGAGGGCCCTCCGAACAATTCACCCCTCCACTTT	CASSLEGPPNNSPLHF
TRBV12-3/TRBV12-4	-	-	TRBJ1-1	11	TGTGCCAGCAGTTTAGGGGGCGAAGCTTTCTTT	CASSLGGEAFF
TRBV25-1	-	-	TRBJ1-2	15	TGTGCCAGCAGTCACTACCCGGACAGTCCCTATGGCTACACCTTC	CASSHYPDSPYGYTF
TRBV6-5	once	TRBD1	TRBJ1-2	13	TGTGCCAGCAGCTACGACAGGGCGGGAGGCTACACCTTC	CASSYDRAGGYTF
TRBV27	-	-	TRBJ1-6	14	TGTGCCAGCAGTCCCCGGGGCGGCAATTCACCCCTCCACTTT	CASSPRGGNSPLHF
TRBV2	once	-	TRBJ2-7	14	TGTGCCAGCAGGACAGGGAGCGGGGTTTACGAGCAGTACTTC	CASRTGSGVYEQYF
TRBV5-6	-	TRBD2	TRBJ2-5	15	TGTGCCAGCAGCTCCAGATGGACTAGATCGACCACCCAGTACTTC	CASSSRWTRSTTQYF
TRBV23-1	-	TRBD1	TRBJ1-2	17	TGCGCCAGCAGTCATTCACCCCCTGCAGGGGGCGACTATGGCTACACCTTC	CASSHSPPAGGDYGYTF
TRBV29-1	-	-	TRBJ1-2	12	TGCAGCGGGACGGGAGCTAACTATGGCTACACCTTC	CSGTGANYGYTF
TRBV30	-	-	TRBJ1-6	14	TGTGCCTGGAGTGTACTAGGGCTGAATTCACCCCTCCACTTT	CAWSVLGLNSPLHF
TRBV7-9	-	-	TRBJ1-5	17	TGTGCCAGCAGCTTAGAAGGGACAAGGGGCCGCAATCAGCCCCAGCATTTT	CASSLEGTRGRNQPQHF
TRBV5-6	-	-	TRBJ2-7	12	TGTGCCAGCAGCTTGGGTTGGGACGTATGGTACTTC	CASSLGWDVWYF
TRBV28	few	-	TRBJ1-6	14	TGTGCCAGCAGTTTATCCGGAACAGGCTCGCCCCTCCACTTT	CASSLSGTGSPLHF
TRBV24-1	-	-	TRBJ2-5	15	TGTGCCACCAGCCGATCTGGACTAAACCAAGAGACCCAGTACTTC	CATSRSGLNQETQYF
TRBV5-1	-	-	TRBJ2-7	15	TGCGCCAGCAGCCCCGTCGAGAGGGGCTCCTACGAGCAGTACTTC	CASSPVERGSYEQYF
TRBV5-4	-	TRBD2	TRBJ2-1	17	TGTGCCAGCAGCTTGGCATTTACTAGCGGGAGACGTAATGAGCAGTTCTTC	CASSLAFTSGRRNEQFF
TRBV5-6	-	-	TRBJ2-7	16	TGTGCCAGCAGCCCGGTGTTTCGGGACGGAGGCTACGAGCAGTACTTC	CASSPVFRDGGYEQYF
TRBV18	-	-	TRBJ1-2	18	TGTGCCAGCTCACCACTGGTCCAGGGCGGTGTGGGGAACTATGGCTACACCTTC	CASSPLVQGGVGNYGYTF
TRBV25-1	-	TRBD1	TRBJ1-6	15	TGTGCCAGCAGTGAGCCCGGGACAGGGAATTCACCCCTCCACTTT	CASSEPGTGNSPLHF
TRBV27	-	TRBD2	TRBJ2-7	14	TGTGCCACCAGGGTAGCGGGAGGGCTTCTCGAGCAGTACTTC	CATRVAGGLLEQYF
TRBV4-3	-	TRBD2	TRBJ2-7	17	TGCGCCAGCAGCCAAGATGTAAGTAGCGGGAGTCCCTACGAGCAGTACTTC	CASSQDVSSGSPYEQYF
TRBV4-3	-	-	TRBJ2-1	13	TGCGCCAGCAGCCAGGACAGCTACAATGAGCAGTTCTTC	CASSQDSYNEQFF
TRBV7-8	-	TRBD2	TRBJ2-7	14	TGTGCCAGCAGCTTCGGACTAGCCCTCTACGAGCAGTACTTC	CASSFGLALYEQYF
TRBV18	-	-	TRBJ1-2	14	TGTGCCAGCTCCCCGACAGCCGGGGGCTATGGCTACACCTTC	CASSPTAGGYGYTF
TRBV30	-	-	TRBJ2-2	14	TGTGCCTGGAGTGACCTAGTATCAACCGGGGAGCTGTTTTTT	CAWSDLVSTGELFF
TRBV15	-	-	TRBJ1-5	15	TGTGCCACCAGCAGAGATTTACAGAGCAATCAGCCCCAGCATTTT	CATSRDLQSNQPQHF
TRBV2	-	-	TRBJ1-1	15	TGTGCCAGCATCCCAGCGGCGGCGATGAACACTGAAGCTTTCTTT	CASIPAAAMNTEAFF
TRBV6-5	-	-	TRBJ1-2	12	TGTGCCAGTGGAACGTCCAACTATGGCTACACCTTC	CASGTSNYGYTF
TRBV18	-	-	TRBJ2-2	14	TGTGCCAGCTCACCAACCCAGAACACCGGGGAGCTGTTTTTT	CASSPTQNTGELFF
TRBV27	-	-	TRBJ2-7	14	TGTGCCAGCAGTTTCCTAACTCAGGAACTCGAGCAGTACTTC	CASSFLTQELEQYF
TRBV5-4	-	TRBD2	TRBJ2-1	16	TGTGCCAGCAGCTTGGTGGCTAGCGGGAGCTACAATGAGCAGTTCTTC	CASSLVASGSYNEQFF
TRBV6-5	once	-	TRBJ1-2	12	TGTGCCACCAGGAGAGCAGTCTATGGCTACACCTTC	CATRRAVYGYTF
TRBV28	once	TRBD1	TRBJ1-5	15	TGTGCCAGCAGAAACGACAGGGCGACAGGCCAGCCCCAGCATTTT	CASRNDRATGQPQHF
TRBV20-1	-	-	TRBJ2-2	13	TGCAGTGCTAGTAACATTCACACCGGGGAGCTGTTTTTT	CSASNIHTGELFF